The 10 T cell receptor beta chains below all came from one sample that was sequenced in a study of beta chain features in type 1 diabetes. The investigators reverse transcribed all of the isolated RNA, so they sequenced expressed TCRB transcripts. Clones were read by immunoSEQ multiplex PCR, and TCRdb kept only the in-frame ones, dropping some. The data show about 340,000 clones, roughly 8% seen once. Sequenced input: central memory CD4+ T cells from blood. These receptors were obtained from a woman between 18 and 29 years old in good health.

This clone has only a few counts. This chain connects TRBV5-1 to TRBJ2-1; 14 positions agree with TRBD2. This CDR3 contains 16 residues. V lost 0 bases to trimming and J lost 4 bases; unmatched junction nucleotides: 0. Germline V gene data show CDR1 as SGHRS and CDR2 as YFSETQ. CDR3 sequence: CASSLGLAGGYNEQFF. CDR3 nucleotides: TGCGCCAGCAGCTTGGGACTAGCGGGAGGGTACAATGAGCAGTTCTTC.

The rearrangement joins TRBV6-5 to TRBJ2-7; D possibly corresponds to TRBD1 (6 bases). Trimming stripped 2 bases from V and 0 bases from J, with 11 bases between. This CDR3 is 15 amino acids long. Germline-derived CDR1 and CDR2 are MNHEY and SVGAGI. CDR3 coding DNA: TGTGCCAGCAGTTACGGAGGACAGAGCTCCTACGAGCAGTACTTC. This translates into CASSYGGQSSYEQYF.

The table lists this clone with a few counts. The V and J genes are TRBV20-1 and TRBJ2-3; the D is unclear. Deletions cut 6 bases from V and 10 bases from J, with 14 bases between. The length of the CDR3 is 11 residues. Looked up from germline, CDR1 is DFQATT and CDR2 is SNEGSKA (reference sequence). The CDR3 nucleotides are TGCAGTGCCGATTCATTGGGGTCGCAGTATTTT. Protein: CSADSLGSQYF.

The chain employs TRBV6-1 and TRBJ2-7, with 8 bases identical to TRBD2. Unmatched junction bases numbered 10, after V lost 3 bases and J lost 3 bases. The V gene's germline CDR1 is MNHNS and CDR2 SASEGT. CDR3 size: 16 residues. DNA of the CDR3: TGTGCCAGCAGTGATCCTCCGACAGCGGGGGTCTACGAGCAGTACTTC. It yields the protein CASSDPPTAGVYEQYF.

The V call is TRBV29-1, the J call TRBJ1-1; D perhaps matches TRBD1 (5 bases). Per germline, CDR1 SQVTM and CDR2 ANQGSEA. The CDR3 totals 14 residues. With 0 bases removed from V and 7 bases from J, the gap between germline ends came to 15 bases. CDR3 sequence: CSVEDLGSGHEAFF. The CDR3 DNA is TGCAGCGTTGAAGATCTAGGGTCCGGACATGAAGCTTTCTTT.

This chain links TRBV10-3 with TRBJ2-2; a weak D match, TRBD1 (5 bases). This CDR3 region has 12 residues. CDR1 is ENHRY and CDR2 is SYGVKD in the germline V gene. The ends were cut back, 6 bases at V and 5 bases at J, with 7 bases in the middle. The CDR3 sequence is CAIRGHTGELFF. The CDR3 nucleotides read TGTGCCATCAGGGGGCATACCGGGGAGCTGTTTTTT.

As to this clone: In the same sample, other DNA sequences code for this CDR3. This rearrangement joins TRBV10-3 to TRBJ1-1; D ambiguous. V shed 4 bases and J shed 1 base, with 4 bases lying between them. CDR1 and CDR2 (germline): ENHRY, SYGVKD. The CDR3 consists of 12 residues. CDR3 bases: TGTGCCATCAGTGCCTCGAACACTGAAGCTTTCTTT. As protein: CAISASNTEAFF.

This clone was seen only a few times. The chain recombines TRBV2 with TRBJ1-2; a weak D match, TRBD1 (5 bases). Trimming took off 0 bases at V and 5 bases at J, with 16 bases between the two ends. Germline CDR1 and CDR2: SNHLY and FYNNEI. The CDR3 length is 16 residues. The DNA of the CDR3 is TGTGCCAGCAGTGAAGCGGATTTGCAGGGTCTTTATGGCTACACCTTC. It translates to CASSEADLQGLYGYTF.

V usage is TRBV9 and J usage is TRBJ1-1; D gene ambiguous. CDR1 is SGDLS and CDR2 is YYNGEE in the germline V gene. The CDR3 totals 15 residues. V dropped 4 bases and J dropped 0 bases, with 13 bases sitting between them. CDR3 region: CASSKTVGMNTEAFF. For the CDR3, the DNA is TGTGCCAGCAGCAAAACCGTAGGAATGAACACTGAAGCTTTCTTT. Together with reference TRBV9 and TRBJ1-1, the CDR3 gives the full variable domain: DSGVTQTPKHLITATGQRVTLRCSPRSGDLSVYWYQQSLDQGLQFLIQYYNGEERAKGNILERFSAQQFPDLHSELNLSSLELGDSALYFCASSKTVGMNTEAFFGQGTRLTVV.

The chain couples TRBV5-1 to TRBJ2-1; 8 bases agree with TRBD2. This CDR3 is 16 amino acids long. In germline, CDR1 is SGHRS, CDR2 YFSETQ. Unmatched junction bases numbered 8, after V lost 3 bases and J lost 3 bases. CDR3 amino acids: CASSSLLAVDYNEQFF. The DNA for the CDR3 is TGCGCCAGCAGCTCCCTACTAGCGGTGGACTACAATGAGCAGTTCTTC.